A single sample is the source of the 16 T cell receptor beta chains below, sequenced in a study of blood T cell repertoires in COVID-19. Profiled with immunoSEQ multiplex PCR; TCRdb holds only in-frame clones, not every one. The data show 160,000 or so clones, more than 65% seen once. What was sequenced was PBMCs or T cells enriched from blood (not recorded which). These receptors all come from a man between 50 and 59 years old who had recovered from COVID-19.

This sequence joins TRBV10-3 and TRBJ1-2, with D perhaps TRBD1 (5 bases). This CDR3 is 12 amino acids long. Trimming pared 3 bases from V and 4 bases from J, leaving 6 bases between. Germline V CDR1 and CDR2: ENHRY, SYGVKD. Here the CDR3 reads CAISDTGYGYTF. CDR3 nucleotide sequence: TGTGCCATCAGTGATACAGGCTATGGCTACACCTTC.

This clone is judged medium-sized. The chain carries TRBV2 and TRBJ2-1, with 11 nucleotides matching TRBD1. Germline trimming cut 8 bases from V and 1 base from J; bases unmatched to any gene: 10. The CDR3 length is 17 residues. The V gene's germline CDR1 is SNHLY and CDR2 FYNNEI. CDR3 coding DNA: TGTGCCAGCGGCCTCAGGACAGGGGGCTTTTCCTACAATGAGCAGTTCTTC. The encoded protein is CASGLRTGGFSYNEQFF.

CDR3 in amino acids: CASRGQGNEQFF. CDR3 DNA sequence: TGTGCCAGCAGGGGACAGGGGAATGAGCAGTTCTTC. V gene TRBV12-3 or TRBV12-4 combines with J gene TRBJ2-1; 10 bases align to TRBD1. The CDR3 consists of 12 residues. Trimming removed 6 bases from V and 7 bases from J; junction bases left unmatched: 0.

The chain combines TRBV28 with TRBJ1-3; 8 bases align to TRBD1. This CDR3 has 14 amino acids. V was pared by 3 bases and J by 7 bases, with 5 bases of the junction left unmatched. Germline V gives CDR1 MDHEN, CDR2 SYDVKM. The CDR3 DNA follows: TGTGCCAGCAGTTTTATTCCAGGGGGCAACACCATATATTTT. As protein: CASSFIPGGNTIYF.

The chain uses TRBV28 and TRBJ1-2, with 7 bases that match TRBD1. The germline V gene encodes CDR1 MDHEN and CDR2 SYDVKM. V lost 2 bases and J lost 6; bases outside the gene matches: 9. The CDR3 is 15 amino acids. CDR3 DNA sequence: TGTGCCAGCAGTTTAGGGGGACAGATCTTTCATGGCTACACCTTC. Encoded protein: CASSLGGQIFHGYTF.

This chain links TRBV3-1 (or the pseudogene TRBV3-2) with TRBJ1-1; D uncertain. CDR3 length: 13 amino acids. Germline CDR1 LGHDT, CDR2 YNNKEL (reference sequence). V was shortened by 1 base and J by 6 bases, with 9 bases between the two germline ends. The CDR3 nucleotides read TGTGCCAGCAGCCAAGCACGGTCCTCTGAAGCTTTCTTT. Translated, it gives CASSQARSSEAFF.

The chain recombines TRBV29-1 with TRBJ1-2; maybe TRBD1 (6 bases). Germline-derived CDR1 and CDR2 are SQVTM and ANQGSEA. CDR3 length equals 12 residues. With 7 bases removed from V and 2 bases from J, the gap between germline ends came to 11 bases. The CDR3: CSAQGPNYGYTF. DNA of the CDR3: TGCAGCGCCCAGGGGCCCAACTATGGCTACACCTTC.

V usage is TRBV10-3 and J usage is TRBJ1-2; the match to TRBD1 covers 9 bases. The V gene end was trimmed by 6 bases and the J gene end by 7 bases; junction bases not matched to a gene: 12. This CDR3 is 15 amino acids long. CDR1 ENHRY and CDR2 SYGVKD come from the germline V gene. CDR3 DNA: TGTGCCATCAGCGGGACAGGGTGGAGTGATCCTGGCTACACCTTC. This encodes CAISGTGWSDPGYTF.

The chain couples TRBV11-3 to TRBJ1-1, with 7 bases that match TRBD1. V dropped 6 bases and J dropped 0; count of bases not matched to a gene: 4. Germline CDR1 SGHNT, CDR2 YENEEA. The CDR3 extends over 14 amino acids. CDR3: CASSRDRVNTEAFF. In nucleotides, the CDR3 is TGTGCCAGCAGTCGGGACAGAGTGAACACTGAAGCTTTCTTT.

The V and J genes are TRBV7-6 and TRBJ1-1, with TRBD1 as a possible D gene (5 bases). Germline V gene sequence: CDR1 SGHVS, CDR2 FNYEAQ. This CDR3 is built from 13 residues. V was shortened by 0 bases and J by 10 bases, with 12 bases between the two germline ends. The chain's CDR3 is CASSLALGGGAFF. CDR3 coding DNA: TGTGCCAGCAGCTTAGCCTTGGGCGGGGGAGCTTTCTTT.

V gene TRBV27 combines with J gene TRBJ1-4; 7 nucleotides agree with TRBD1. The junction had 9 bases not matched to a gene; V was cut back by 6 bases and J by 8 bases. The CDR3 contains 14 residues. Germline CDR1 MNHEY, CDR2 SMNVEV (reference sequence). CDR3 sequence (DNA): TGTGCCAGCAGGCCCCAGGGGGTCCAGGAAAAACTGTTTTTT. Protein: CASRPQGVQEKLFF.

This clone was counted only a few times. The chain combines TRBV6-4 with TRBJ2-5, with 7 bases identical to TRBD1. The CDR3 length is 17 residues. CDR1 is MRHNA, CDR2 SNTAGT, per germline. The J segment lost 7 bases and the V segment lost 5 bases, leaving 19 bases of the junction unmatched. The CDR3 loop is CASSCDREYLKRRTQYF. DNA for the CDR3: TGTGCCAGCAGTTGCGACAGGGAATATTTGAAGAGACGGACCCAGTACTTC.

This chain joins TRBV5-1 and TRBJ1-1; 8 bases match TRBD1. This CDR3 is built from 20 residues. V dropped 0 bases and J dropped 5; count of bases not matched to a gene: 21. CDR1 and CDR2 from the germline V gene are SGHRS and YFSETQ. The CDR3 here is CASSLARFGQGPGFGTEAFF. The CDR3 coding sequence is TGCGCCAGCAGCTTGGCCCGCTTCGGACAGGGACCGGGGTTCGGTACTGAAGCTTTCTTT.

The chain is built from TRBV15 and TRBJ2-7; D is undetermined. The ends were cut back, 0 bases at V and 4 bases at J, with 7 bases in the middle. Germline CDR1 is LNHNV and CDR2 is YYDKDF (reference sequence). CDR3 length: 13 amino acids. The CDR3 DNA is TGTGCCACCAGCAGAGATCCCAGATACGAGCAGTACTTC. Protein: CATSRDPRYEQYF. Looking up the rest from reference TRBV15 and TRBJ2-7 gives the full variable domain: DAMVIQNPRYQVTQFGKPVTLSCSQTLNHNVMYWYQQKSSQAPKLLFHYYDKDFNNEADTPDNFQSRRPNTSFCFLDIRSPGLGDTAMYLCATSRDPRYEQYFGPGTRLTVT.

The rearrangement uses TRBV4-1 and TRBJ2-7; TRBD2 might be the D (6 bases). The V gene lost 0 bases and the J gene lost 2 bases, with 14 bases spanning the gap. Germline CDR1 and CDR2: MGHRA and YSYEKL. This CDR3 comprises 16 residues. The CDR3 region is CASSQDRMRTTYEQYF. The CDR3, as DNA: TGCGCCAGCAGCCAAGATCGGATGAGGACTACCTACGAGCAGTACTTC.

The V gene is TRBV14, the J gene TRBJ2-1; TRBD1 agrees at 10 bases. V lost 4 bases to trimming and J lost 6 bases; unmatched junction nucleotides: 6. CDR1 is SGHDN, CDR2 FVKESK, per germline. The length of the CDR3 is 15 residues. The CDR3 here is CASSRGTGVFNEQFF. DNA of the CDR3: TGTGCCAGCAGCCGAGGGACAGGGGTTTTCAATGAGCAGTTCTTC.